These 19 T cell receptor beta chains came from one sample sequenced in a study of beta chain features in type 1 diabetes. Expressed TCRB transcripts were sequenced because the entire RNA isolate underwent reverse transcription. Measured with immunoSEQ multiplex PCR; TCRdb has only the in-frame clones, and not every one. The repertoire consists of 300,000 to 400,000 clones, with 8% occurring once and the leading ten covering less than 0.5%. The sequenced sample consisted of central memory CD4+ T cells from blood. Every receptor here comes from a woman aged 18-30 years in good health.

This clone was counted only a few times. This sequence joins TRBV6-1 and TRBJ1-5; D uncertain. Per the germline V gene, CDR1 is MNHNS and CDR2 is SASEGT. The CDR3 runs 15 residues. The V end was cut by 1 base, the J end by 4 bases, with 11 bases between. The CDR3 protein is CASSEVRPQNQPQHF. CDR3 nucleotide sequence: TGTGCCAGCAGTGAAGTGAGGCCGCAAAATCAGCCCCAGCATTTT.

This clone has at least ten counts. The chain has TRBV4-3 and TRBJ2-5; TRBD2 matches 8 bases. J gave up 5 bases and V 1 base, and 9 bases lay outside the gene matches. This CDR3 region has 16 residues. The germline CDR1 and CDR2 sequences are LGHNA and YSLEER. CDR3 protein: CASSQGASGSGETQYF. Written as DNA, the CDR3 is TGCGCCAGCAGCCAAGGGGCCAGCGGGAGCGGGGAGACCCAGTACTTC.

The chain recombines TRBV25-1 with TRBJ2-5; D not certain. Germline V lookup: CDR1 MGHDK, CDR2 SYGVNS. The ends were cut back, 1 base at V and 6 bases at J, with 6 bases in the middle. The CDR3 has 12 amino acids. The CDR3 protein is CASSEFGKTQYF. The CDR3 region has the DNA TGTGCCAGCAGTGAATTTGGCAAGACCCAGTACTTC.

The V gene is TRBV28, the J gene TRBJ2-3; 7 nucleotides align to TRBD2. The CDR3 is made up of 16 amino acids. The V segment lost 6 bases and the J segment 2 bases; nucleotides outside the gene matches: 11. Germline assignment: CDR1 MDHEN and CDR2 SYDVKM. CDR3 amino acids: CASRAGERLLTDTQYF. The CDR3 DNA reads as TGTGCCAGCAGGGCGGGAGAGCGGCTCCTCACAGATACGCAGTATTTT. Combining the CDR3 with reference TRBV28 and TRBJ2-3 gives the whole variable domain DVKVTQSSRYLVKRTGEKVFLECVQDMDHENMFWYRQDPGLGLRLIYFSYDVKMKEKGDIPEGYSVSREKKERFSLILESASTNQTSMYLCASRAGERLLTDTQYFGPGTRLTVL.

The chain recombines TRBV28 with TRBJ2-7; the D gene is possibly TRBD1 (6 bases). The CDR3 length is 14 residues. The germline V and J ends were trimmed by 6 bases and 1 base, with 13 bases remaining between them. Germline values: CDR1 MDHEN, CDR2 SYDVKM. Here the CDR3 DNA reads TGTGCCAGCAGAAGGGGACACAGTTCCTACGAGCAGTACTTC. It yields the protein CASRRGHSSYEQYF.

This chain uses TRBV4-1 with TRBJ2-1; 13 bases map to TRBD2. There are 17 residues in the CDR3. CDR1 is MGHRA, CDR2 YSYEKL, per germline. The ends lost 2 bases at V and 5 bases at J; junction bases unmatched: 6. Here the CDR3 DNA reads TGCGCCAGCAGCCAACGGTCCGGGACTAGCGGGAACAATGAGCAGTTCTTC. This codes for CASSQRSGTSGNNEQFF.

V is TRBV6-5 and J is TRBJ1-1; TRBD1 matches at 7 bases. J was trimmed by 3 bases and V by 10 bases; bases with no gene match: 11. The CDR3 is 14 residues long. From germline, CDR1 is MNHEY and CDR2 SVGAGI. The CDR3 DNA sequence: TGTGCCACCCGGACAGGATTTGTGGACACTGAAGCTTTCTTT. Its protein is CATRTGFVDTEAFF.

This clone showed up just a few times. This chain uses TRBV5-1 with TRBJ2-2; no firm D call. The CDR3 runs to 14 residues. The V end lost 5 bases, the J end lost 0 bases, and 8 bases lay between the germline ends. Germline V gives CDR1 SGHRS, CDR2 YFSETQ. CDR3: CASRKISNTGELFF. The CDR3 DNA is TGCGCCAGCAGGAAGATTTCGAACACCGGGGAGCTGTTTTTT.

The chain employs TRBV18 and TRBJ2-2; 9 bases are a match to TRBD2. CDR3 length equals 18 residues. The germline gives CDR1 KGHSH, CDR2 LQKENI. Trimming removed 1 base from V and 0 bases from J; junction bases left unmatched: 6. The CDR3 coding sequence is TGTGCCAGCTCACCACGGGTTAGCGGGGGAGCGAACACCGGGGAGCTGTTTTTT. Protein sequence: CASSPRVSGGANTGELFF.

The rearrangement joins TRBV25-1 to TRBJ1-1, with 12 bases fitting TRBD1. Trimming removed 11 bases from V and 5 bases from J; junction bases left unmatched: 15. CDR1 is MGHDK, CDR2 SYGVNS, per germline. The CDR3 covers 16 residues. The CDR3, as DNA: TGTGCCGGAATTCCGCCGGGACAGGGGGCGCGGACTGAAGCTTTCTTT. Protein sequence: CAGIPPGQGARTEAFF.

The chain carries TRBV5-1 and TRBJ1-1; maybe TRBD1 (5 bases). The CDR3 runs to 15 residues. Looked up from germline, CDR1 is SGHRS and CDR2 is YFSETQ. Trimming shortened V by 0 bases and J by 2 bases, and 11 bases separated the two germline ends. The CDR3 sequence is CASSLAPTENTEAFF. The CDR3 DNA sequence: TGCGCCAGCAGCTTGGCCCCGACAGAAAACACTGAAGCTTTCTTT.

The table lists this clone with a few counts. This chain links TRBV5-8 with TRBJ2-3, with 7 bases fitting TRBD2. Trimming cost V 3 bases and J 0 bases; bases outside gene matches: 4. This CDR3 spans 15 amino acids. Germline CDR1 is SGHTS and CDR2 is YDEGEE. This chain's CDR3 is CASSWRGGSTDTQYF. The CDR3 DNA reads TGTGCCAGCAGCTGGCGCGGGGGTAGCACAGATACGCAGTATTTT.

This chain joins TRBV7-9 and TRBJ2-2; D unresolved. The V and J ends lost 1 base and 7 bases respectively, with 4 bases between them. The CDR3 extends over 12 amino acids. Germline assignment: CDR1 SEHNR and CDR2 FQNEAQ (reference sequence). CDR3 in DNA: TGTGCCAGCAGCTTAGAAATCGGGGAGCTGTTTTTT. As protein: CASSLEIGELFF.

V gene TRBV5-1 combines with J gene TRBJ2-1, with 7 bases aligning to TRBD2. The germline V gene has CDR1 SGHRS and CDR2 YFSETQ. The CDR3 spans 13 residues. J gave up 6 bases and V 2 bases, and 2 bases lay outside the gene matches. The CDR3 spells CASSFLAGNEQFF. CDR3 in DNA: TGCGCCAGCAGCTTTTTAGCGGGCAATGAGCAGTTCTTC.

The chain employs TRBV9 and TRBJ2-1; the match to TRBD2 covers 7 bases. Germline assignment: CDR1 SGDLS and CDR2 YYNGEE. V shed 3 bases and J 3 bases; nucleotides not matched to a gene: 3. This CDR3 spans 14 amino acids. This chain's CDR3 is CASSGRTSYNEQFF. As DNA, the CDR3 is TGTGCCAGCAGCGGACGGACTAGCTACAATGAGCAGTTCTTC.

J is TRBJ1-2 and V is TRBV9; 8 bases line up with TRBD1. This CDR3 has 14 amino acids. V lost 0 bases to trimming and J lost 10 bases; unmatched junction nucleotides: 8. From germline, CDR1 is SGDLS and CDR2 YYNGEE. CDR3: CASSVAGTGDFYTF. The CDR3 DNA reads as TGTGCCAGCAGCGTAGCGGGGACAGGAGATTTCTACACCTTC.

The chain recombines TRBV11-2 with TRBJ2-5, with 9 nucleotides matching TRBD1. Germline V lookup: CDR1 SGHAT, CDR2 FQNNGV. V shed 6 bases and J 4 bases; nucleotides not matched to a gene: 9. This CDR3 is 15 amino acids long. This chain's CDR3 is CASRPGTGLRETQYF. As DNA, the CDR3 is TGTGCCAGCAGGCCAGGGACAGGGTTACGAGAGACCCAGTACTTC.

There are a few counts of this clone. For the CDR3, the DNA is TGCGCCAGCAGCTTGTCGATATCAGGGTCTTTCTACGAGCAGTACTTC. It translates to CASSLSISGSFYEQYF. The V call is TRBV5-1, the J call TRBJ2-7, with D perhaps TRBD1 (5 bases). V gave up 1 base and J gave up 3 bases, with 17 bases separating them. The germline V gene has CDR1 SGHRS and CDR2 YFSETQ. This CDR3 region has 16 residues.

This clone was recorded a few times. The V gene is TRBV28, the J gene TRBJ2-7; either TRBD1 or TRBD2 may fit D (7 bases each). The CDR3 runs to 14 residues. Germline CDR1 MDHEN, CDR2 SYDVKM. Trimming removed 4 bases at V and 1 base at J, with 11 bases between. CDR3 sequence (DNA): TGTGCCAGCAGTTCGCAGGGGGGGTCCTACGAGCAGTACTTC. It yields the protein CASSSQGGSYEQYF.